The 4 T cell receptor beta chains in this list originate from one sample, sequenced in a study of blood T cell repertoires in COVID-19. Only in-frame clones appear in the TCRdb table, and some are missing; sequencing was by immunoSEQ multiplex PCR. The sample records about 270,000 clones, roughly 87% being singletons. The sequenced sample consisted of PBMCs or T cells enriched from blood (not recorded which). The receptors derive from a woman aged 25-40 years who had recovered from COVID-19.

The chain links TRBV18 to TRBJ2-5, with D possibly being TRBD1 (6 bases). Germline CDR1 reads KGHSH; CDR2 reads LQKENI. The CDR3 is 14 amino acids. With 3 bases removed from V and 4 bases from J, the gap between germline ends came to 12 bases. Here the CDR3 DNA reads TGTGCCAGCTCACCGGGGACAAGCGTAGAGACCCAGTACTTC. It specifies CASSPGTSVETQYF.

This clone appeared once. V usage is TRBV18 and J usage is TRBJ1-1, with 9 bases identical to TRBD1. There are 17 residues in the CDR3. V was pared by 3 bases and J by 1 base, with 9 bases of the junction left unmatched. Germline CDR1 and CDR2: KGHSH and LQKENI. CDR3: CASSPLTGGVSNTEAFF. CDR3 coding DNA: TGTGCCAGCTCACCTTTAACAGGGGGCGTCTCGAACACTGAAGCTTTCTTT.

The J gene is TRBJ1-2, the V gene TRBV7-9; tentative D call: TRBD1 (5 bases). The germline V gene has CDR1 SEHNR and CDR2 FQNEAQ (reference sequence). This CDR3 contains 13 residues. Trimming stripped 5 bases from V and 7 bases from J, with 14 bases between. In DNA, the CDR3 is TGTGCCAGCAGCCTAAATTCGGGGGGTGGCTACACCTTC. Translating it yields CASSLNSGGGYTF.

The chain combines TRBV14 with TRBJ2-3; 10 bases agree with TRBD2. Germline lookup yields CDR1 SGHDN and CDR2 FVKESK. The V segment lost 0 bases and the J segment 1 base; nucleotides outside the gene matches: 7. The CDR3 covers 18 residues. Here the CDR3 reads CASSQDRILAGGTDTQYF. The CDR3 bases are TGTGCCAGCAGCCAAGACCGCATTCTAGCGGGGGGCACAGATACGCAGTATTTT.